The entry below gives a single TCR beta chain sequence along with its context. What it binds is unknown. The data originate from a study of persistence of HIV-infected CD4 T cells. Study-wide results and caveats: Degenerate expanded CDR3beta sequences were enriched among CMV- and Gag-responding cells. Within sorted populations, more oligoclonal TCRs accompanied more oligoclonal proviruses.

This was the immunoSEQ version 4 assay in survey mode. Here immunoSEQ multiplex PCR was the method, and the copy in TCRdb shows in-frame clones only, minus some. Of some 30,000 clones listed, 60% to 75% are singletons. V lost 4 bases, J lost 4 bases, and 11 bases lay in between. The CDR3 is made up of 14 amino acids. The germline V gene encodes CDR1 SNHLY and CDR2 FYNNEI. Cells were stimulated with overlapping HIV-1 Gag 15-mer peptides. Sorting selected CD4+ T cells upregulating both CD40 ligand and CD69. The sample here was CD4+ T cells sorted from PBMCs after approximately 20-hour stimulation, taken from a patient who received antiretroviral therapy. The receptor's source is an adult man with HIV who was CMV-seropositive. The chain joins TRBV2 to TRBJ2-1; D is uncertain. Written as DNA, the CDR3 is TGTGCCAGCAGTGTAACAGATCGGTACAATGAGCAGTTCTTC. As protein: CASSVTDRYNEQFF.